This TCR beta chain was identified during a study of CD4+ T cells in melanoma. General observations from the study: Diverse differentiation states were reported for melanoma neoantigen-specific CD4+ T cells.

This clone was seen just once. Its matching antigen is unknown. Measured with immunoSEQ multiplex PCR; TCRdb has only the in-frame clones, and not every one. Found here are 10,000 to 14,000 clones, 67% of them singletons; the top ten hold roughly an eighth. This TCR came from a human donor with melanoma. The material sequenced was cells from a culture (not recorded whether cultured in vitro).

This chain's CDR3 is CASSLLPGQGAGELFF. In DNA form, the CDR3 reads TGTGCCAGCAGCCTTCTCCCGGGACAGGGAGCCGGGGAGCTGTTTTTT. The chain employs TRBV7-3 and TRBJ2-2, with TRBD1 matching over 9 bases. Germline assignment: CDR1 SGHTA and CDR2 FQGTGA. The V gene end was trimmed by 5 bases and the J gene end by 6 bases; junction bases not matched to a gene: 10. The CDR3 is 16 residues long.